This is a list of T cell receptor beta chains from one sample in a study of PD-1 blockade in classical Hodgkin lymphoma. Assay used: immunoSEQ multiplex PCR; TCRdb lists only in-frame clones, some missing. This sample has more than 9,500 clones; approximately 85% occur once, and the top ten carry less than 40%. The source material was peripheral blood mononuclear cells (PBMCs), sampled at baseline. These receptors all come from a human donor with classical Hodgkin lymphoma. Each CDR3 is given with its conserved first and last residue.

>TRBJ2-5|TRBV14
CASRLQGEETQYF
>TRBJ1-2|TRBV10-2
CASSEWAEGIYGYTF
>TRBJ2-3|TRBV6-5
CASSRRGVTDTQYF
>TRBJ2-6|TRBV5-6
CASSFLIQVSGANVLTF
>TRBJ2-1|TRBV9
CASSVATGLAGDEQFF
>TRBJ1-2|TRBV2
CASSVARIMTGYTF
>TRBJ2-3|TRBV5-5
CASSLGRGGSTDTQYF
>TRBJ2-2|TRBV4-3
CASSPGQGASSGELFF
>TRBJ2-2|TRBV15
CATSSRPRGVTGELFF
>TRBJ1-3|TRBV7-9
CASSSGQPGNTIYF
>TRBJ1-2|TRBV30
CAWSRNYGYTF
>TRBJ1-2|TRBV7-2
CASSARTEYGYTF
>TRBJ1-4|TRBV10-3
CAISGASNEKLFF
>TRBJ1-2|TRBV5-6
CASSGDRPSLYGYTF
>.|TRBV5-1
CASQTFGQGTSEQYF
>TRBJ1-6|TRBV7-9
CASSSWDRQNSPLHF
>TRBJ1-5|TRBV25-1
CASSDRTDSGNQPQHF
>TRBJ1-1|TRBV14
CASSQALRGNTEAFF
>TRBJ2-3|TRBV9
CASSVGSPDTQYF
>TRBJ1-1|TRBV30
CAWSGEVLGAFF
>TRBJ2-5|TRBV7-9
CASRRTGGLQETQYF
>TRBJ1-2|TRBV10-2
CASSESASYGYTF
>TRBJ2-7|TRBV6-5
CASSPARDRRYEQYF
>TRBJ2-6|TRBV27
CASSSSLTGANVLTF
>TRBJ1-1|TRBV25-1
CASSPQGQGAGEAFF
>TRBJ2-1|TRBV5-1
CASSLKVPNAGGPYNEQFF
>TRBJ1-1|TRBV14
CASSQAGVREAFF
>TRBJ2-7|TRBV5-4
CASAAATGGYEQYF
>TRBJ2-5|TRBV5-1
CASSLGARETQYF
>TRBJ1-1|TRBV19
CASSAQQGSAEAFF
>TRBJ1-1|TRBV18
CASSQGEETEAFF
>TRBJ1-2|TRBV19
CASSSEGYVFGYTF
>TRBJ2-1|TRBV30
CAWSILGGDEQFF
>TRBJ2-1|TRBV7-8
CASSLEGPADEQFF
>TRBJ2-5|TRBV5-1
CASSLGTSSAQYF
>TRBJ1-2|TRBV7-2
CASSLGGGQSYGYTF
>TRBJ1-2|TRBV4-3
CASSQDLGEANYGYTF
>TRBJ2-2|TRBV7-9
CASSTDRGAGELFF
>TRBJ1-2|TRBV19
CASRQLANYGYTF
>TRBJ2-7|TRBV7-9
CASSLTYEQYF
>TRBJ2-1|TRBV29-1
CSVVLAGGASYNEQFF